These 13 T cell receptor beta chains were sequenced from one sample in a study of blood T cell repertoires in COVID-19. Assay: immunoSEQ multiplex PCR; the TCRdb copy retains only in-frame clones and omits some. Of approximately 300,000 clones listed, about nine tenths were seen once; the top ten hold 1%. Sequenced material: peripheral blood. The receptors were sampled from a man in his fifties or sixties with active or convalescent COVID-19.

The chain combines TRBV5-1 with TRBJ2-3; a weak D match, TRBD1 (5 bases). The V and J ends lost 2 bases and 3 bases respectively, with 13 bases between them. The CDR3 spans 15 residues. Germline assignment: CDR1 SGHRS and CDR2 YFSETQ. CDR3 nucleotides: TGCGCCAGCAGCTTAGGGGTAGTTGGTACAGATACGCAGTATTTT. Protein sequence: CASSLGVVGTDTQYF.

This chain joins TRBV3-1 (or the pseudogene TRBV3-2) and TRBJ1-1, with TRBD1 matching over 7 bases. Germline CDR1 reads LGHDT; CDR2 reads YNNKEL (reference sequence). Trimming took 0 bases from V and 7 from J; bases not matched to a gene: 5. The length of the CDR3 is 14 residues. In DNA form, the CDR3 reads TGTGCCAGCAGCCAAGATAGACAGGGACGTGAAGCTTTCTTT. It codes for CASSQDRQGREAFF.

V is TRBV24-1 and J is TRBJ2-7; unclear D gene. Germline lookup yields CDR1 KGHDR and CDR2 SFDVKD. The ends were cut back, 2 bases at V and 6 bases at J, with 4 bases in the middle. This CDR3 spans 11 amino acids. The CDR3 region has the DNA TGTGCCACCAGTGATTCACTCGAGCAGTACTTC. Residues: CATSDSLEQYF.

The rearrangement links TRBV7-8 to TRBJ2-1; D perhaps matches TRBD1 (5 bases). V dropped 5 bases and J dropped 5 bases, with 10 bases sitting between them. Germline CDR1 and CDR2: SGHVS and FQNEAQ. The CDR3 runs to 13 residues. The CDR3 is CASSIGHNNEQFF. In DNA, the CDR3 is TGTGCCAGCAGCATCGGACATAACAATGAGCAGTTCTTC. Looking up the rest from reference TRBV7-8 and TRBJ2-1 gives the full variable domain: GAGVSQSPRYKVAKRGQDVALRCDPISGHVSLFWYQQALGQGPEFLTYFQNEAQLDKSGLPSDRFFAERPEGSVSTLKIQRTQQEDSAVYLCASSIGHNNEQFFGPGTRLTVL.

The CDR3 coding sequence is TGTGCCAGCAGCCGGGGACAGGGCACTGAAGCTTTCTTT. Residues: CASSRGQGTEAFF. The J gene is TRBJ1-1, the V gene TRBV14; 9 nucleotides match TRBD1. This CDR3 is 13 amino acids long. Looked up from germline, CDR1 is SGHDN and CDR2 is FVKESK. Unmatched junction bases numbered 1, after V lost 4 bases and J lost 4 bases.

This chain connects TRBV5-1 to TRBJ1-4; TRBD1 matches 10 bases. The CDR3 runs to 15 residues. Trimming took 4 bases from V and 10 from J; bases not matched to a gene: 10. Germline V lookup: CDR1 SGHRS, CDR2 YFSETQ. CDR3: CASSTAGTGVGKLFF. The CDR3, as DNA: TGCGCCAGCAGCACGGCCGGGACAGGGGTTGGAAAACTGTTTTTT.

This CDR3 reads CASREGLPKQHF. CDR3 nucleotides: TGTGCCAGCAGGGAGGGACTCCCGAAACAGCATTTT. V and J are TRBV6-6 and TRBJ1-5; the D gene is possibly TRBD1 (5 bases). Trimming took off 6 bases at V and 13 bases at J, with 16 bases between the two ends. The CDR3 runs 12 residues. The germline gives CDR1 MNHNY, CDR2 SVGAGI (reference sequence).

The J gene is TRBJ2-2, the V gene TRBV7-3, with TRBD1 matching 7 bases. This CDR3 spans 16 amino acids. J lost 1 base, V lost 4 bases, and 6 bases had no gene match. The germline V gene has CDR1 SGHTA and CDR2 FQGTGA. Here the CDR3 reads CASSSRTGLNTGELFF. CDR3 nucleotide sequence: TGTGCCAGCAGCTCCCGGACAGGCCTGAACACCGGGGAGCTGTTTTTT.

DNA of the CDR3: TGTGCCAGTAGTCAACCTGCCCTGACAGGGGGAGATGAAAAACTGTTTTTT. Translation gives CASSQPALTGGDEKLFF. The V call is TRBV19, the J call TRBJ1-4, with 9 bases that match TRBD1. This CDR3 has 17 amino acids. V was clipped by 5 bases and J by 6 bases; unmatched bases: 13. Germline CDR1 reads LNHDA; CDR2 reads SQIVND (reference sequence). Based on the CDR3 plus reference TRBV19 and TRBJ1-4, the full variable domain is DGGITQSPKYLFRKEGQNVTLSCEQNLNHDAMYWYRQDPGQGLRLIYYSQIVNDFQKGDIAEGYSVSREKKESFPLTVTSAQKNPTAFYLCASSQPALTGGDEKLFFGSGTQLSVL.

V and J are TRBV7-9 and TRBJ1-4, with 9 bases that match TRBD1. The V segment lost 5 bases and the J segment 7 bases; nucleotides outside the gene matches: 8. Germline V gives CDR1 SEHNR, CDR2 FQNEAQ (reference sequence). This CDR3 comprises 15 residues. CDR3 sequence: CASSPPGQGSEKLFF. Written as DNA, the CDR3 is TGTGCCAGCAGCCCCCCCGGACAGGGGAGTGAAAAACTGTTTTTT.

The chain recombines TRBV21-1 with TRBJ1-2; TRBD1 is taken as the D call from the table, unchecked against the DNA. TRBV21-1 is reported as a pseudogene. The CDR3 has 14 residues. The CDR3 region has the DNA TGTGCCAGCAGCGAAACCGTGAAGGGGTATGGCTACACCTTC. Translation gives CASSETVKGYGYTF.

This clone showed up just once. The chain employs TRBV27 and TRBJ2-1; D is possibly TRBD2 (5 bases). This CDR3 is 16 amino acids long. V was pared by 5 bases and J by 0 bases, with 14 bases between. CDR1 is MNHEY and CDR2 is SMNVEV in the germline V gene (reference sequence). The CDR3 is CASSPTRASSYNEQFF. The CDR3 nucleotides read TGTGCCAGCAGTCCGACGAGGGCTAGCTCCTACAATGAGCAGTTCTTC.

The genes are TRBV4-2 and TRBJ2-6, with 9 bases identical to TRBD1. With V trimmed by 4 bases and J by 0 bases, 10 bases remained unmatched. The CDR3 consists of 19 residues. Germline lookup yields CDR1 LGHNA and CDR2 YNFKEQ. The chain's CDR3 is CASSPTRDRVLSGANVLTF. DNA for the CDR3: TGTGCCAGCAGCCCCACCCGGGACAGGGTCCTCTCTGGGGCCAACGTCCTGACTTTC.